This T cell receptor beta chain was identified in a study of T cell repertoires in cytomegalovirus infection. Study results and limitations: Dominant in the ex vivo response were TCR beta clonotypes restricted by HLA-C and specific for CMV.

TCRdb passed the reads through MiXCR, listing each CDR3 protein once. The profile covers roughly 920,000 distinct CDR3 sequences, with less than 40% appearing a single time and over 12% taken by the ten largest. About this clonotype itself: The antigen remains undetermined.

The CDR3 covers 14 residues. Germline loops: CDR1 SGHRS, CDR2 YFSETQ. The V and J ends lost 5 bases and 6 bases respectively, with 16 bases between them. This chain links TRBV5-1 with TRBJ2-3; D tentatively reads TRBD1 or TRBD2 (5 bases each). This receptor was obtained from a human donor in good health (CMV status not recorded). Some clones in this sample may be carry-over from other donors' samples. The specimen was cultured CD8+ T cells from PBMCs, collected from culture after CMV antigen stimulation. The CDR3 sequence: CASSWDGIADTQYF. DNA of the CDR3: TGCGCCAGCAGTTGGGACGGGATCGCGGATACGCAGTATTTT.